Listed here are 29 T cell receptor beta chains from one sample, sequenced in a study of beta chain features in type 1 diabetes. The authors reverse transcribed all of the isolated RNA, so sequencing captured expressed TCRB transcripts. Sequenced by immunoSEQ multiplex PCR; TCRdb stores in-frame clones only, minus some. The sample carries about 340,000 clones, 7% to 9% recorded once. What was sequenced was central memory CD4+ T cells from blood. The receptors were sampled from a young woman in good health.

The chain employs TRBV9 and TRBJ2-1; no definite D call. Between the trimmed V and J ends, which lost 0 bases and 0 bases, there was a span of 7 bases. The CDR3 covers 15 residues. CDR1 and CDR2 from the germline V gene are SGDLS and YYNGEE. CDR3 coding DNA: TGTGCCAGCAGCGTAGATGTATACTCCTACAATGAGCAGTTCTTC. Amino acids: CASSVDVYSYNEQFF.

This clone was counted only a few times. The chain combines TRBV18 with TRBJ2-3; D gene unclear. The CDR3 runs to 13 residues. Trimming took 6 bases from V and 4 from J, leaving 11 bases between them. CDR1 is KGHSH, CDR2 LQKENI, per germline. CDR3: CASSQTNSDTQYF. The CDR3 DNA follows: TGTGCCAGCTCCCAAACCAACTCAGATACGCAGTATTTT.

The rearrangement joins TRBV5-4 to TRBJ2-5, with D possibly matching TRBD2 (6 bases). The CDR3 is made up of 14 amino acids. Germline V lookup: CDR1 SGHNT, CDR2 YYREEE (reference sequence). Trimming removed 2 bases at V and 4 bases at J, with 12 bases between. CDR3: CASSLVTGAETQYF. Here the CDR3 DNA reads TGTGCCAGCAGCTTAGTTACGGGAGCAGAGACCCAGTACTTC. Full variable domain (outside the CDR3, taken from reference TRBV5-4 and TRBJ2-5): ETGVTQSPTHLIKTRGQQVTLRCSSQSGHNTVSWYQQALGQGPQFIFQYYREEENGRGNFPPRFSGLQFPNYSSELNVNALELDDSALYLCASSLVTGAETQYFGPGTRLLVL.

This clone was found a few times. This sequence joins TRBV6-5 and TRBJ1-1, with D perhaps TRBD1 (5 bases). CDR3 size: 15 residues. V lost 0 bases and J 3 bases, leaving 11 bases between the germline ends. Germline values: CDR1 MNHEY, CDR2 SVGAGI. CDR3 nucleotide sequence: TGTGCCAGCAGTTACTCTTGGGGGTTAGACACTGAAGCTTTCTTT. The encoded protein is CASSYSWGLDTEAFF.

This clone was observed at least ten times. The chain uses TRBV19 and TRBJ1-1, with TRBD1 identical over 8 bases. The CDR3 sequence is 15 residues long. The V and J ends lost 4 bases and 6 bases, in that order; junction bases with no gene match: 10. Germline CDR1 reads LNHDA; CDR2 reads SQIVND (reference sequence). CDR3 region: CASSRRGGQGAEAFF. As DNA, the CDR3 is TGTGCCAGTAGTAGAAGGGGAGGACAGGGAGCTGAAGCTTTCTTT.

The chain is built from TRBV5-4 and TRBJ1-1; D might be TRBD1 (5 bases). V was shortened by 5 bases and J by 7 bases, with 15 bases between the two germline ends. The germline CDR1 and CDR2 sequences are SGHNT and YYREEE (reference sequence). The CDR3 sequence is 13 residues long. The CDR3 here is CASSPYRGVEAFF. The CDR3, as DNA: TGTGCCAGCAGTCCATATCGGGGGGTTGAAGCTTTCTTT. Combining the CDR3 with reference TRBV5-4 and TRBJ1-1 gives the whole variable domain ETGVTQSPTHLIKTRGQQVTLRCSSQSGHNTVSWYQQALGQGPQFIFQYYREEENGRGNFPPRFSGLQFPNYSSELNVNALELDDSALYLCASSPYRGVEAFFGQGTRLTVV.

The V gene is TRBV4-2, the J gene TRBJ2-1; no clear D. The V end lost 4 bases, the J end lost 4 bases, and 8 bases lay between the germline ends. The CDR3 has 13 residues. CDR1 is LGHNA and CDR2 is YNFKEQ in the germline V gene. CDR3 in DNA: TGTGCCAGCAGCCGAGGACGGTACAATGAGCAGTTCTTC. Its translation: CASSRGRYNEQFF.

The V and J genes are TRBV5-1 and TRBJ2-5; 9 bases match TRBD2. The CDR3 consists of 14 residues. CDR1 and CDR2 from the germline V gene are SGHRS and YFSETQ. The V gene end was trimmed by 6 bases and the J gene end by 3 bases; junction bases not matched to a gene: 6. The CDR3: CASKAGGREETQYF. Written as DNA, the CDR3 is TGCGCCAGCAAAGCGGGAGGCCGGGAAGAGACCCAGTACTTC.

This clone was seen repeatedly, ten times or more. The genes are TRBV28 and TRBJ2-4, with D perhaps being TRBD1 or TRBD2 (6 bases each). V lost 6 bases and J lost 0, with 15 bases in between. This CDR3 region has 16 residues. Germline loops: CDR1 MDHEN, CDR2 SYDVKM. CDR3 sequence: CASRGPRGLAKNIQYF. CDR3 in DNA: TGTGCCAGCAGGGGCCCCCGGGGGCTAGCCAAAAACATTCAGTACTTC.

This clone was recorded at least ten times. The gene calls are TRBV10-3 and TRBJ2-3, with D possibly TRBD2 on 6 matching bases. The CDR3 consists of 14 residues. With 4 bases removed from V and 5 bases from J, the gap between germline ends came to 13 bases. The germline CDR1 and CDR2 sequences are ENHRY and SYGVKD. Written as DNA, the CDR3 is TGTGCCATCAGTGTTGGCGGGACCAAAGATACGCAGTATTTT. It codes for CAISVGGTKDTQYF.

The DNA for the CDR3 is TGTGCCAGCAGCTCGGTGGGGGGGCCTCAGCCCCAGCATTTT. Translation gives CASSSVGGPQPQHF. V is TRBV7-2 and J is TRBJ1-5; D is perhaps TRBD1 (6 bases). Germline CDR1 reads SGHTA; CDR2 reads FQGNSA. The CDR3 loop spans 14 amino acids. V was trimmed by 4 bases and J by 6 bases, leaving 13 bases between them.

The J gene is TRBJ2-3, the V gene TRBV29-1, with 12 bases fitting TRBD2. The CDR3 is 14 residues long. The germline V gene has CDR1 SQVTM and CDR2 ANQGSEA. V was clipped by 5 bases and J by 4 bases; unmatched bases: 4. The CDR3, as DNA: TGCAGCGTTCGACTAGCGGGAGTCCCAGATACGCAGTATTTT. Translating gives CSVRLAGVPDTQYF.

A few counts support this clone. V and J are TRBV7-2 and TRBJ2-7; 7 bases map to TRBD1. The V segment lost 3 bases and the J segment 13 bases; nucleotides outside the gene matches: 18. The CDR3 extends over 15 amino acids. Germline CDR1 and CDR2: SGHTA and FQGNSA. Here the CDR3 reads CASSLTDRASGPPYF. CDR3 sequence (DNA): TGTGCCAGCAGCTTGACTGACAGGGCGTCGGGCCCGCCATACTTC. Supplemented by reference TRBV7-2 and TRBJ2-7, the full variable domain reads GAGVSQSPSNKVTEKGKDVELRCDPISGHTALYWYRQSLGQGLEFLIYFQGNSAPDKSGLPSDRFSAERTGGSVSTLTIQRTQQEDSAVYLCASSLTDRASGPPYFGPGTRLTVT.

This clone was seen ten or more times. This chain's CDR3 is CASSLAGGGNVNYGYTF. The CDR3 DNA reads as TGTGCCAGCAGCTTGGCCGGTGGGGGGAACGTAAACTATGGCTACACCTTC. This chain joins TRBV5-4 and TRBJ1-2, with D maybe TRBD1 (5 bases). The CDR3 runs to 17 residues. In germline, CDR1 is SGHNT, CDR2 YYREEE (reference sequence). Between the trimmed V and J ends, which lost 0 bases and 2 bases, there was a span of 17 bases.

This clone was counted a few times. The chain carries TRBV28 and TRBJ2-7; TRBD1 matches 10 bases. Trimming cost V 6 bases and J 0 bases; bases outside gene matches: 11. The germline gives CDR1 MDHEN, CDR2 SYDVKM. CDR3 length: 17 residues. CDR3 residues: CASSLIGTGEVSYEQYF. The CDR3 DNA reads as TGTGCCAGCAGCCTTATCGGGACAGGGGAGGTCTCCTACGAGCAGTACTTC.

This clone was found a few times. This sequence joins TRBV5-6 and TRBJ2-5; a possible D gene is TRBD2 (8 bases). Germline V CDR1 and CDR2: SGHDT, YYEEEE. Trimming took 0 bases from V and 5 from J, leaving 23 bases between them. The CDR3 extends over 18 amino acids. CDR3 loop: CASSLERTGAGLGETQYF. The CDR3 region has the DNA TGTGCCAGCAGCTTGGAAAGGACAGGTGCGGGACTAGGGGAGACCCAGTACTTC.

The chain is built from TRBV28 and TRBJ2-4; D may be TRBD1 or TRBD2 (6 bases each). Germline assignment: CDR1 MDHEN and CDR2 SYDVKM. The length of the CDR3 is 14 residues. The ends were cut back, 1 base at V and 8 bases at J, with 12 bases in the middle. CDR3 in DNA: TGTGCCAGCAGTTTATTCGCAGGGGAGGACATTCAGTACTTC. Encoded protein: CASSLFAGEDIQYF.

The V call is TRBV9, the J call TRBJ2-5; D tentatively reads TRBD1 or TRBD2 (5 bases each). The CDR3 is made up of 14 amino acids. Germline values: CDR1 SGDLS, CDR2 YYNGEE. V lost 4 bases and J 2 bases, leaving 12 bases between the germline ends. The CDR3: CASSWGPVQETQYF. The DNA for the CDR3 is TGTGCCAGCAGCTGGGGACCAGTTCAAGAGACCCAGTACTTC.

The V and J genes are TRBV4-1 and TRBJ2-6; the D gene is possibly TRBD2 (5 bases). The germline CDR1 and CDR2 sequences are MGHRA and YSYEKL. The CDR3 is made up of 17 amino acids. V lost 3 bases and J 3 bases, leaving 15 bases between the germline ends. The CDR3 nucleotides read TGCGCCAGCAGCCAGGGAGTTGGGTATAGTGGGGCCAACGTCCTGACTTTC. Its protein is CASSQGVGYSGANVLTF.

There are a few counts of this clone. The chain uses TRBV29-1 and TRBJ2-3; the match to TRBD1 covers 9 bases. With 4 bases clipped from V and 2 bases from J, the junction kept 10 bases outside the gene matches. The CDR3 covers 16 residues. CDR1 and CDR2 from the germline V gene are SQVTM and ANQGSEA. Written as DNA, the CDR3 is TGCAGCGTTGTCAGTACGGGACAGGGTGTCACAGATACGCAGTATTTT. Encoded protein: CSVVSTGQGVTDTQYF.

This clone was counted ten times or more. J is TRBJ2-4 and V is TRBV7-2; D not certain. Germline CDR1 reads SGHTA; CDR2 reads FQGNSA. Deletions cut 5 bases from V and 8 bases from J, with 13 bases between. The length of the CDR3 is 13 residues. The CDR3 reads CASSQEVHDIQYF. Here the CDR3 DNA reads TGTGCCAGCAGCCAAGAGGTACACGACATTCAGTACTTC.

This clone turned up a few times. The genes are TRBV23-1 and TRBJ2-4; D may match TRBD1 or TRBD2 (5 bases each). TRBV23-1 is an ORF for which the function is uncertain. The CDR3 spans 18 residues. Deletions cut 3 bases from V and 1 base from J, with 19 bases between. CDR3 protein: CASSQFFRWGMAKNIQYF. Here the CDR3 DNA reads TGCGCCAGCAGTCAGTTTTTTAGATGGGGGATGGCCAAAAACATTCAGTACTTC.

A few counts support this clone. This chain uses TRBV4-2 with TRBJ2-5; D may be TRBD2 (6 bases). The CDR3 runs to 14 residues. The germline gives CDR1 LGHNA, CDR2 YNFKEQ. Trimming took 3 bases from V and 4 from J, leaving 12 bases between them. CDR3: CASSQERRGETQYF. CDR3 bases: TGTGCCAGCAGCCAGGAGAGGAGGGGAGAGACCCAGTACTTC.

The sample holds a few counts of this clone. This chain uses TRBV29-1 with TRBJ2-1; D may be TRBD1 (6 bases). With 4 bases removed from V and 5 bases from J, the gap between germline ends came to 21 bases. The CDR3 totals 16 residues. Germline V gene lookup returns CDR1 SQVTM and CDR2 ANQGSEA. The DNA of the CDR3 is TGCAGCGTTGCCCTATACAGGGTGACGGGGAACAATGAGCAGTTCTTC. Residues: CSVALYRVTGNNEQFF.

This clone occurred many times. V usage is TRBV28 and J usage is TRBJ2-7; 7 nucleotides align to TRBD1. Germline-derived CDR1 and CDR2 are MDHEN and SYDVKM. After removal of 2 bases from V and 5 bases from J, the junction contained 3 bases not matched to a gene. This CDR3 comprises 13 residues. The CDR3 reads CASSLPGTDEQYF. The DNA of the CDR3 is TGTGCCAGCAGTTTACCCGGGACAGACGAGCAGTACTTC.

Regarding this clone: The same CDR3 is also encoded by other DNA sequences in this sample. This rearrangement joins TRBV5-1 to TRBJ2-5; 8 bases agree with TRBD2. The CDR3 is 14 residues long. The germline V gene has CDR1 SGHRS and CDR2 YFSETQ. After removal of 4 bases from V and 1 base from J, the junction contained 3 bases not matched to a gene. The DNA of the CDR3 is TGCGCCAGCAGCCCAGGGACTAGCCAAGAGACCCAGTACTTC. Translating gives CASSPGTSQETQYF. The whole variable domain, remainder taken from reference TRBV5-1 and TRBJ2-5, is KAGVTQTPRYLIKTRGQQVTLSCSPISGHRSVSWYQQTPGQGLQFLFEYFSETQRNKGNFPGRFSGRQFSNSRSEMNVSTLELGDSALYLCASSPGTSQETQYFGPGTRLLVL.

This clone showed up just a few times. The rearrangement links TRBV5-1 to TRBJ2-1; 7 bases agree with TRBD2. The CDR3 has 15 amino acids. Germline V gene lookup returns CDR1 SGHRS and CDR2 YFSETQ. Losses at the gene ends were 4 bases for V and 5 bases for J; bases not matched to a gene: 9. The CDR3 protein is CASSDQASGDNEQFF. In DNA form, the CDR3 reads TGCGCCAGCAGCGACCAAGCTAGCGGTGACAATGAGCAGTTCTTC.

This clone was observed a single time. V is TRBV9 and J is TRBJ2-2; perhaps TRBD1 as D (5 bases). The CDR3 is 15 residues long. With 4 bases removed from V and 5 bases from J, the gap between germline ends came to 15 bases. Germline assignment: CDR1 SGDLS and CDR2 YYNGEE. CDR3 region: CASSILGVPTGELFF. As DNA, the CDR3 is TGTGCCAGCAGCATCTTAGGGGTTCCTACCGGGGAGCTGTTTTTT.

This clone was picked up many times. The chain has TRBV15 and TRBJ1-5; D remains ambiguous. Germline V CDR1 and CDR2: LNHNV, YYDKDF (reference sequence). This CDR3 contains 13 residues. Trimming removed 0 bases from V and 7 bases from J, with 7 bases in between. The CDR3 loop reads CATSRDYMQPQHF. The CDR3 coding sequence is TGTGCCACCAGCAGAGACTACATGCAGCCCCAGCATTTT.